A single sample is the source of the 3 T cell receptor beta chains below, sequenced in a study of T cells in Graves' hyperthyroidism and ophthalmopathy. RNA transcripts gave rise to amplified TCR beta CDR3 regions. HTBI primers were the set used in a first-round RT-PCR of the TCR CDR3. Each CDR3 protein gets one entry after TCRdb re-called the multiplex PCR reads with MiXCR. In the table there are about 380,000 distinct CDR3 sequences, roughly 18% of which are singletons. The sample was blood. These receptors were obtained from a man aged 18 to 29 with Graves' ophthalmopathy.

This clonotype was detected ten times or more. J is TRBJ1-6 and V is TRBV6-1, with TRBD1 matching 8 bases. The CDR3 covers 17 residues. The V gene end was trimmed by 7 bases and the J gene end by 0 bases; junction bases not matched to a gene: 8. CDR1 and CDR2 (germline): MNHNS, SASEGT. CDR3 nucleotide sequence: TGTGCCAGCATCGTAGCAGGGACAGGCTCCTATAATTCACCCCTCCACTTT. Translated, it gives CASIVAGTGSYNSPLHF.

V gene TRBV5-5 combines with J gene TRBJ2-2; 13 bases agree with TRBD2. The CDR3 contains 17 residues. CDR1 SGHKS and CDR2 YYEKEE come from the germline V gene (reference sequence). Unmatched junction bases numbered 8, after V lost 4 bases and J lost 5 bases. Here the CDR3 DNA reads TGTGCCAGCAGCCCCAGGACTAGCGGGGGAGAGACCGGGGAGCTGTTTTTT. Protein product: CASSPRTSGGETGELFF.

V is TRBV19 and J is TRBJ1-2; no firm D call. The V end lost 6 bases, the J end lost 4 bases, and 12 bases lay between the germline ends. Per germline, CDR1 LNHDA and CDR2 SQIVND (reference sequence). The CDR3 extends over 13 amino acids. The CDR3 nucleotides are TGTGCCAGTAGCGCCCCATCACGCTATGGCTACACCTTC. Translating gives CASSAPSRYGYTF.